Presented here are 14 T cell receptor beta chains from one specimen sequenced in a study of T cells after yellow fever vaccination. Each CDR3 protein is one row after TCRdb ran MiXCR on the 5' RACE reads. The sample holds some 320,000 distinct CDR3 sequences, approximately 4.3% seen once. The specimen comprised PBMCs, sampled 15 days after the yellow fever booster vaccination. All receptors derive from a young man who received the YFV17D yellow fever vaccine.

This clonotype has ten or more counts. The chain joins TRBV4-1 to TRBJ2-2; 9 bases are shared with TRBD1. This CDR3 has 16 residues. Germline values: CDR1 MGHRA, CDR2 YSYEKL. J lost 5 bases, V lost 3 bases, and 7 bases had no gene match. The CDR3 region is CASSHQRTGDTGELFF. CDR3 coding DNA: TGCGCCAGCAGCCACCAAAGGACAGGGGATACCGGGGAGCTGTTTTTT.

This clonotype was counted between two and nine times. This CDR3 reads CASSLGRSSYEQYV. For the CDR3, the DNA is TGTGCCAGCAGCTTAGGCAGAAGCTCCTACGAGCAGTACGTC. The chain has TRBV7-2 and TRBJ2-7, with D unresolved. V gave up 1 base and J gave up 0 bases, with 7 bases separating them. Germline values: CDR1 SGHTA, CDR2 FQGNSA. There are 14 residues in the CDR3.

This clonotype has just a few counts. The chain uses TRBV25-1 and TRBJ1-2; no clear D gene. Trimming pared 2 bases from V and 0 bases from J, leaving 4 bases between. Germline V lookup: CDR1 MGHDK, CDR2 SYGVNS. The CDR3 spans 13 residues. CDR3 sequence reads: CASSEQSNYGYTF. DNA of the CDR3: TGTGCCAGCAGTGAACAGTCTAACTATGGCTACACCTTC.

V gene TRBV6-1 combines with J gene TRBJ2-3; TRBD2 aligns across 7 bases. Germline CDR1 reads MNHNS; CDR2 reads SASEGT. The CDR3 is 14 amino acids. Germline trimming cut 6 bases from V and 1 base from J; bases unmatched to any gene: 4. The CDR3 reads CASRGGARTDTQYF. The CDR3 bases are TGTGCCAGCAGGGGAGGGGCTCGCACAGATACGCAGTATTTT.

Worth noting for this clonotype: A junction boundary mismatches the germline segment, possibly from a read error. This sequence joins TRBV19 and TRBJ1-5; no definite D call. Germline V gene sequence: CDR1 LNHDA, CDR2 SQIVND (reference sequence). The CDR3 spans 14 residues. The CDR3 DNA reads TGTGCCAGTACCACGCCGGCGGGCAATCAGCCCCAGCATTTC. Residues: CASTTPAGNQPQHF.

Many counts were recorded for this clonotype. The chain combines TRBV7-2 with TRBJ2-3, with TRBD2 matching over 7 bases. Trimming at V came to 6 bases and at J to 4 bases, leaving 10 bases not matched to a gene. CDR3 length: 15 amino acids. From germline, CDR1 is SGHTA and CDR2 FQGNSA. The CDR3 sequence: CASRRRGGAADTQYF. The CDR3 DNA sequence: TGTGCCAGCAGGCGGAGGGGAGGGGCCGCAGATACGCAGTATTTT. Combining the CDR3 with reference TRBV7-2 and TRBJ2-3 gives the whole variable domain GAGVSQSPSNKVTEKGKDVELRCDPISGHTALYWYRQSLGQGLEFLIYFQGNSAPDKSGLPSDRFSAERTGGSVSTLTIQRTQQEDSAVYLCASRRRGGAADTQYFGPGTRLTVL.

The chain carries TRBV29-1 and TRBJ1-3; a possible D gene is TRBD1 (5 bases). Trimming left V 7 bases short and J 6 bases short, with 10 bases between. CDR3 length equals 11 residues. Germline-derived CDR1 and CDR2 are SQVTM and ANQGSEA. The CDR3 loop reads CSAVRENTIYF. CDR3 DNA: TGCAGCGCTGTCAGGGAAAACACCATATATTTT.

V usage is TRBV6-6 and J usage is TRBJ1-1; D is undetermined. The germline V gene has CDR1 MNHNY and CDR2 SVGAGI (reference sequence). The CDR3 covers 15 residues. Trimming removed 5 bases from V and 5 bases from J, with 18 bases in between. CDR3 DNA: TGTGCCAGCAGTACCCATAAGGGAGTCGGAACTGAAGCTTTCTTT. It specifies CASSTHKGVGTEAFF.

Remarks on this clonotype: Sequence at one end of the junction differs from germline and may be a read error. The CDR3 spells CGSSPGTEPYNEQFF. The CDR3 bases are TGTGGCAGCAGCCCCGGGACAGAGCCATACAATGAGCAGTTCTTC. This chain connects TRBV7-9 to TRBJ2-1, with 7 nucleotides matching TRBD1. CDR1 is SEHNR, CDR2 FQNEAQ, per germline (reference sequence). CDR3 length: 15 amino acids.

In this sample, this clonotype turned up many times. The chain recombines TRBV7-8 with TRBJ1-1, with 7 bases matching TRBD1. V trimming: 4 bases; J trimming: 3 bases; junction bases outside the gene matches: 5. Germline-derived CDR1 and CDR2 are SGHVS and FQNEAQ. The CDR3 length is 14 residues. The CDR3 sequence: CASSWGQGDTEAFF. The DNA of the CDR3 is TGTGCCAGCAGCTGGGGCCAGGGGGACACTGAAGCTTTCTTT.

This clonotype has at least ten counts. This chain uses TRBV4-1 with TRBJ1-4, with TRBD1 matching 7 bases. This CDR3 has 15 residues. Germline V gene lookup returns CDR1 MGHRA and CDR2 YSYEKL. With 4 bases clipped from V and 4 bases from J, the junction kept 6 bases outside the gene matches. The DNA of the CDR3 is TGCGCCAGCAGCCGATCGGGACAGCGTAATGAAAAACTGTTTTTT. Translating gives CASSRSGQRNEKLFF.

This clonotype appeared many times. The CDR3, as DNA: TGCGCCAGCAGCCTCGAAGGACTAGCGGGGGGTAGTGAGCAGTTCTTC. Its protein is CASSLEGLAGGSEQFF. The genes are TRBV4-3 and TRBJ2-1; TRBD2 matches 14 bases. This CDR3 spans 16 amino acids. The trim removed 4 bases at V and 9 bases at J, leaving 8 bases unmatched. Germline-derived CDR1 and CDR2 are LGHNA and YSLEER.

The rearrangement joins TRBV5-1 to TRBJ2-7; D is undetermined. This CDR3 region has 15 residues. The germline CDR1 and CDR2 sequences are SGHRS and YFSETQ. CDR3 coding DNA: TGCGCCAGCAGCTTGGGGCACGCGCCGAGCGACGAGCAGTTCGTC. Its protein product is CASSLGHAPSDEQFV.

This chain connects TRBV5-1 to TRBJ2-7; TRBD1 aligns across 9 bases. V trimming: 4 bases; J trimming: 6 bases; junction bases outside the gene matches: 14. The CDR3 sequence is 16 residues long. CDR1 and CDR2 from the germline V gene are SGHRS and YFSETQ. This chain's CDR3 is CASSGEWTGVSGEQYF. DNA for the CDR3: TGCGCCAGCAGCGGGGAGTGGACAGGGGTGAGCGGCGAGCAGTACTTC.